Reported below is one TCR beta chain. The antigen remains unidentified. This record comes from a study of blood T cells in healthy people across ages. Study-wide points: A strong correlation between TCR beta diversity and naive T cell percentage was seen.

Using a J-beta primer mix together with a sample-barcoded 5' primer, a second PCR was run for about 6 to 12 cycles. Every cDNA molecule carried a tag from a template-switch adaptor bearing 12 random nucleotides. TCRdb recomputed calls from the 5' RACE reads with MiXCR, one row per CDR3 protein. The repertoire holds about 970,000 distinct CDR3 sequences, with roughly 50% as singletons. Peripheral blood samples of roughly 10 milliliters were drawn from each donor. Isolation of PBMCs gave at least 7 million cells per sample. The CDR3 loop spans 15 amino acids. V lost 1 base and J lost 6, with 16 bases in between. Looked up from germline, CDR1 is DFQATT and CDR2 is SNEGSKA (reference sequence).

Sequencing was carried out using blood. The chain has TRBV20-1 and TRBJ2-1, with D possibly being TRBD1 (5 bases). This receptor was taken from a woman aged 55-69 years in good health. CDR3 in DNA: TGCAGTGCTAGAGCAGGCCAGGGTACGGTCAATGAGCAGTTCTTC. Residues: CSARAGQGTVNEQFF.